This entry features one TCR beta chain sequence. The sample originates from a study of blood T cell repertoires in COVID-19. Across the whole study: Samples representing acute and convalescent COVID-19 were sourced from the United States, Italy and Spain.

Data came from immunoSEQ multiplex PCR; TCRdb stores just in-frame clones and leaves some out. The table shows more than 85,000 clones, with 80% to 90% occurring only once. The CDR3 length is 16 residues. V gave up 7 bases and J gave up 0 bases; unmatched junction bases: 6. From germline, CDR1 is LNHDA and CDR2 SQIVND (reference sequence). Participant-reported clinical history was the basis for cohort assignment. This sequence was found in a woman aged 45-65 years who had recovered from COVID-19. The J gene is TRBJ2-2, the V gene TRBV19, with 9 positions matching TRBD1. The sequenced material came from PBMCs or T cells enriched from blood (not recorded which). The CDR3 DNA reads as TGTGCCAGTACCCCCCGGGACAGGGCGAACACCGGGGAGCTGTTTTTT. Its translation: CASTPRDRANTGELFF.